This T cell receptor (beta chain) was captured in a study of blood T cell repertoires in COVID-19. In the study overall: Both acute and convalescent COVID-19 samples were obtained from the United States, Italy and Spain. PBMCs, B-cell-depleted T cells, or T cells were the source of the cDNA or gDNA that made up the material.

The protocol was immunoSEQ multiplex PCR, while the TCRdb copy is restricted to in-frame clones and leaves out a portion. The sample lists over 200,000 clones, approximately 84% occurring once. This CDR3 is 16 amino acids long. Germline CDR1 is SGHAT and CDR2 is FQNNGV. V lost 2 bases to trimming and J lost 1 base, with 15 bases between them. This receptor was obtained from a woman aged 45-65 years with active or convalescent COVID-19. The sequenced sample was peripheral blood. The rearrangement joins TRBV11-2 to TRBJ2-7; TRBD2 might be the D (6 bases). The CDR3 nucleotides are TGTGCCAGCAGCTTAAACCCGGGGGTGGGTTCCTACGAGCAGTACTTC. Its translation: CASSLNPGVGSYEQYF.